The 28 T cell receptor beta chains below come from one sample, sequenced in a study of technical replicates of blood from a few donors. Measured with immunoSEQ multiplex PCR; TCRdb has only the in-frame clones, and not every one. Counted here are some 15,000 clones, over 75% occurring once; the ten biggest clones make up roughly 12%. The sample was PBMCs. The receptors come from a human donor in good health.

The chain is built from TRBV7-8 and TRBJ2-2, with 8 bases lining up with TRBD2. V was pared by 5 bases and J by 1 base, with 6 bases of the junction left unmatched. CDR1 SGHVS and CDR2 FQNEAQ come from the germline V gene. This CDR3 is built from 16 residues. The CDR3 here is CASSRRTSRNTGELFF. The CDR3 nucleotides are TGTGCCAGCAGCCGAAGGACTAGCAGGAACACCGGGGAGCTGTTTTTT. Variable domain in full (rest from reference TRBV7-8 and TRBJ2-2): GAGVSQSPRYKVAKRGQDVALRCDPISGHVSLFWYQQALGQGPEFLTYFQNEAQLDKSGLPSDRFFAERPEGSVSTLKIQRTQQEDSAVYLCASSRRTSRNTGELFFGEGSRLTVL.

The chain joins TRBV27 to TRBJ2-1; 8 bases align to TRBD2. From germline, CDR1 is MNHEY and CDR2 SMNVEV (reference sequence). The CDR3 sequence is 14 residues long. With V trimmed by 4 bases and J by 9 bases, 8 bases remained unmatched. CDR3 in DNA: TGTGCCAGCAGTTCTAGCGGGCTTACAACTGAGCAGTTCTTC. The encoded protein is CASSSSGLTTEQFF.

This clone occurred once. The chain couples TRBV29-1 to TRBJ2-6; D gene uncertain. The CDR3 has 12 residues. Trimming shortened V by 6 bases and J by 1 base, and 4 bases separated the two germline ends. The germline gives CDR1 SQVTM, CDR2 ANQGSEA. CDR3 coding DNA: TGCAGCGTCCCTTCTGGGGCCAACGTCCTGACTTTC. Residues: CSVPSGANVLTF.

The V gene is TRBV28, the J gene TRBJ1-1; 8 bases fit TRBD1. Germline values: CDR1 MDHEN, CDR2 SYDVKM. The CDR3 is 12 residues long. V trimming: 5 bases; J trimming: 6 bases; junction bases outside the gene matches: 2. Here the CDR3 reads CASSIQGAEAFF. The CDR3 DNA is TGTGCCAGCAGTATACAGGGGGCTGAAGCTTTCTTT.

The chain has TRBV11-2 and TRBJ2-3; 13 nucleotides line up with TRBD2. Per germline, CDR1 SGHAT and CDR2 FQNNGV. This CDR3 is 16 amino acids long. V dropped 6 bases and J dropped 3; count of bases not matched to a gene: 6. The CDR3 is CASRHTSGRGTDTQYF. Written as DNA, the CDR3 is TGTGCCAGCAGACATACTAGCGGGAGGGGGACAGATACGCAGTATTTT.

CDR3 amino acids: CASSLQGVMTFYGYTF. CDR3 sequence (DNA): TGTGCCAGCAGCCTACAGGGGGTAATGACCTTCTATGGCTACACCTTC. The chain has TRBV2 and TRBJ1-2; 8 bases map to TRBD1. Germline assignment: CDR1 SNHLY and CDR2 FYNNEI. The trim removed 6 bases at V and 4 bases at J, leaving 13 bases unmatched. The CDR3 runs 16 residues.

The rearrangement joins TRBV5-1 to TRBJ2-3; 13 bases line up with TRBD2. The CDR3 has 14 residues. Germline loops: CDR1 SGHRS, CDR2 YFSETQ. Losses at the gene ends were 7 bases for V and 5 bases for J; bases not matched to a gene: 4. The CDR3 protein is CASSGLAGKDTQYF. In nucleotides, the CDR3 is TGCGCCAGCTCGGGACTAGCGGGAAAAGATACGCAGTATTTT.

V usage is TRBV2 and J usage is TRBJ1-3; TRBD1 agrees at 10 bases. Germline values: CDR1 SNHLY, CDR2 FYNNEI. Germline trimming cut 6 bases from V and 4 bases from J; bases unmatched to any gene: 6. This CDR3 is 15 amino acids long. CDR3 DNA: TGTGCCAGCAGCGGGACAGGGGAGGAGGGAAACACCATATATTTT. Protein: CASSGTGEEGNTIYF.

This clone occurred a few times. The chain employs TRBV7-9 and TRBJ2-7; TRBD1 aligns across 10 bases. Germline V gene lookup returns CDR1 SEHNR and CDR2 FQNEAQ (reference sequence). V trimming: 0 bases; J trimming: 5 bases; junction bases outside the gene matches: 7. The CDR3 runs 16 residues. The CDR3 is CASSLAAGTGEHEQYF. CDR3 bases: TGTGCCAGCAGCTTAGCGGCCGGGACAGGGGAACACGAGCAGTACTTC.

This clone was picked up one time. This chain links TRBV30 with TRBJ2-7, with D possibly TRBD2 on 6 matching bases. From germline, CDR1 is GTSNPN and CDR2 SVGIG (reference sequence). The CDR3 runs 14 residues. V lost 2 bases and J lost 0, with 11 bases in between. The CDR3 region has the DNA TGTGCCTGGAGTAAGGGGACTGCCTCCTACGAGCAGTACTTC. Its protein product is CAWSKGTASYEQYF.

This chain joins TRBV19 and TRBJ2-1; 10 bases are a match to TRBD2. V shed 5 bases, J shed 1 base, and the junction held 11 bases outside the gene matches. Looked up from germline, CDR1 is LNHDA and CDR2 is SQIVND (reference sequence). The CDR3 is 18 residues long. The CDR3, as DNA: TGTGCCAGTAGTGGTCGGCTAGCGGGAGTGCAATCCTACAATGAGCAGTTCTTC. Translation gives CASSGRLAGVQSYNEQFF.

This chain joins TRBV6-5 and TRBJ2-2; 7 positions agree with TRBD1. Germline trimming cut 2 bases from V and 1 base from J; bases unmatched to any gene: 1. The germline gives CDR1 MNHEY, CDR2 SVGAGI. CDR3 length equals 15 residues. The CDR3 sequence is CASSYGTVNTGELFF. CDR3 DNA: TGTGCCAGCAGTTACGGGACAGTGAACACCGGGGAGCTGTTTTTT.

The chain is built from TRBV5-4 and TRBJ2-5; 8 nucleotides agree with TRBD1. Trimming cost V 5 bases and J 5 bases; bases outside gene matches: 5. Germline CDR1 reads SGHNT; CDR2 reads YYREEE (reference sequence). CDR3 length: 13 residues. The CDR3 sequence is CASSSDRDETQYF. CDR3 DNA: TGTGCCAGCAGTTCGGACAGGGACGAGACCCAGTACTTC.

For the CDR3, the DNA is TGTGCCAGCTCACCCCGACTAGCGGGAGGCTCCTACGAGCAGTACTTC. Translation: CASSPRLAGGSYEQYF. The chain is built from TRBV18 and TRBJ2-7; 13 bases are shared with TRBD2. This CDR3 contains 16 residues. Germline CDR1 and CDR2: KGHSH and LQKENI. Trimming at V came to 3 bases and at J to 0 bases, leaving 2 bases not matched to a gene.

This sequence joins TRBV9 and TRBJ2-5, with 9 bases matching TRBD2. The CDR3 spans 16 residues. The J segment lost 2 bases and the V segment lost 2 bases, leaving 7 bases of the junction unmatched. CDR1 SGDLS and CDR2 YYNGEE come from the germline V gene. The CDR3 nucleotides are TGTGCCAGCAGCGTCAGCGGGAGCGGGGGGCAAGAGACCCAGTACTTC. This codes for CASSVSGSGGQETQYF.

This chain connects TRBV11-3 to TRBJ2-7, with 7 nucleotides matching TRBD1. CDR1 is SGHNT and CDR2 is YENEEA in the germline V gene. The CDR3 runs to 13 residues. J lost 4 bases, V lost 5 bases, and 5 bases had no gene match. Here the CDR3 reads CASSLRTGYEQYF. In DNA, the CDR3 is TGTGCCAGCAGCCTAAGGACAGGTTACGAGCAGTACTTC.

This clone is a singleton in its sample. This rearrangement joins TRBV9 to TRBJ2-1, with TRBD1 matching over 10 bases. This CDR3 spans 18 amino acids. The V gene end was trimmed by 4 bases and the J gene end by 0 bases; junction bases not matched to a gene: 10. CDR1 and CDR2 from the germline V gene are SGDLS and YYNGEE. The DNA of the CDR3 is TGTGCCAGCAGCTTGAAATCGGGACAGGGGATCTCCTACAATGAGCAGTTCTTC. It yields the protein CASSLKSGQGISYNEQFF.

This clone has a handful of counts. The DNA for the CDR3 is TGTGCCAGCTCACCACTCCAGGGCCGAAATGAAAAACTGTTTTTT. It encodes CASSPLQGRNEKLFF. This sequence joins TRBV18 and TRBJ1-4; weak D call: TRBD1 (5 bases). CDR1 KGHSH and CDR2 LQKENI come from the germline V gene. The V and J ends lost 1 base and 5 bases respectively, with 11 bases between them. The CDR3 loop spans 15 amino acids. The entire variable domain, with the rest obtained from reference TRBV18 and TRBJ1-4, is as follows: NAGVMQNPRHLVRRRGQEARLRCSPMKGHSHVYWYRQLPEEGLKFMVYLQKENIIDESGMPKERFSAEFPKEGPSILRIQQVVRGDSAAYFCASSPLQGRNEKLFFGSGTQLSVL.

The CDR3, as DNA: TGTGCCAGCACTAAGCAACAAGGGAGTGAAGCTTTCTTT. It encodes CASTKQQGSEAFF. The chain links TRBV7-2 to TRBJ1-1; D gene ambiguous. Trimming shortened V by 7 bases and J by 7 bases, and 16 bases separated the two germline ends. Germline V gene sequence: CDR1 SGHTA, CDR2 FQGNSA. The length of the CDR3 is 13 residues.

This chain links TRBV5-1 with TRBJ2-5, with 7 positions matching TRBD1. CDR1 is SGHRS and CDR2 is YFSETQ in the germline V gene. The CDR3 has 14 amino acids. Losses at the gene ends were 1 base for V and 5 bases for J; bases not matched to a gene: 5. In nucleotides, the CDR3 is TGCGCCAGCAGCTTGAGACAGGGTACGGAGACCCAGTACTTC. It is translated as CASSLRQGTETQYF.

V is TRBV18 and J is TRBJ1-1, with unresolved D. Trimming took 3 bases from V and 1 from J, leaving 9 bases between them. Germline CDR1 KGHSH, CDR2 LQKENI. The CDR3 runs to 14 residues. CDR3 region: CASSPQEGNTEAFF. The CDR3 bases are TGTGCCAGCTCACCGCAGGAAGGGAACACTGAAGCTTTCTTT. The full variable domain, its missing parts supplied by reference TRBV18 and TRBJ1-1, is NAGVMQNPRHLVRRRGQEARLRCSPMKGHSHVYWYRQLPEEGLKFMVYLQKENIIDESGMPKERFSAEFPKEGPSILRIQQVVRGDSAAYFCASSPQEGNTEAFFGQGTRLTVV.

The chain carries TRBV2 and TRBJ2-7; 7 bases fit TRBD2. V lost 6 bases, J lost 5 bases, and 10 bases stayed unmatched. CDR3 length: 14 amino acids. Germline V gene lookup returns CDR1 SNHLY and CDR2 FYNNEI. Written as DNA, the CDR3 is TGTGCCAGCAGCGCCCTGGGGGGGATCGACGAGCAGTACTTC. It yields the protein CASSALGGIDEQYF.

This rearrangement joins TRBV19 to TRBJ2-7; TRBD1 matches at 9 bases. CDR3 length: 14 amino acids. CDR1 is LNHDA, CDR2 SQIVND, per germline (reference sequence). V shed 4 bases, J shed 6 bases, and the junction held 7 bases outside the gene matches. In nucleotides, the CDR3 is TGTGCCAGTAGTAACCGGGACAGGGCTCTCGAGCAGTACTTC. Its protein is CASSNRDRALEQYF.

The CDR3 spells CASSVRQNTGELFF. As DNA, the CDR3 is TGTGCCAGCAGCGTACGACAGAACACCGGGGAGCTGTTTTTT. The rearrangement joins TRBV28 to TRBJ2-2; D remains unclear. Trimming took off 6 bases at V and 1 base at J, with 9 bases between the two ends. The CDR3 is 14 amino acids. Germline CDR1 MDHEN, CDR2 SYDVKM. The whole variable domain, filled in from reference TRBV28 and TRBJ2-2, reads DVKVTQSSRYLVKRTGEKVFLECVQDMDHENMFWYRQDPGLGLRLIYFSYDVKMKEKGDIPEGYSVSREKKERFSLILESASTNQTSMYLCASSVRQNTGELFFGEGSRLTVL.

The rearrangement joins TRBV19 to TRBJ2-3; 9 bases are a match to TRBD1. In germline, CDR1 is LNHDA, CDR2 SQIVND (reference sequence). CDR3 length: 17 amino acids. J lost 1 base, V lost 4 bases, and 9 bases had no gene match. In DNA form, the CDR3 reads TGTGCCAGTAGTAAGGGTTTTCGACAGGGGGGCACAGATACGCAGTATTTT. Protein sequence: CASSKGFRQGGTDTQYF.

This sequence joins TRBV19 and TRBJ2-1; no definite D call. The germline CDR1 and CDR2 sequences are LNHDA and SQIVND (reference sequence). This CDR3 is 15 amino acids long. V was clipped by 7 bases and J by 0 bases, with 13 bases between them. The CDR3 protein is CASTPSVSSYNEQFF. In nucleotides, the CDR3 is TGTGCCAGTACCCCCAGCGTTAGCTCCTACAATGAGCAGTTCTTC.

The chain uses TRBV6-5 and TRBJ2-3; D is perhaps TRBD1 (6 bases). The V and J ends lost 6 bases and 6 bases respectively, with 16 bases between them. Per germline, CDR1 MNHEY and CDR2 SVGAGI. CDR3 size: 14 residues. The CDR3 bases are TGTGCCAGCAGACTCTCAGGGGAAGGGGATACGCAGTATTTT. This codes for CASRLSGEGDTQYF.

The chain joins TRBV18 to TRBJ2-3; maybe TRBD1 (6 bases). V gave up 0 bases and J gave up 5 bases, with 12 bases separating them. Germline CDR1 and CDR2: KGHSH and LQKENI. There are 15 residues in the CDR3. The CDR3 region is CASSPPQGLGDTQYF. The DNA for the CDR3 is TGTGCCAGCTCACCACCGCAGGGGCTGGGAGATACGCAGTATTTT.